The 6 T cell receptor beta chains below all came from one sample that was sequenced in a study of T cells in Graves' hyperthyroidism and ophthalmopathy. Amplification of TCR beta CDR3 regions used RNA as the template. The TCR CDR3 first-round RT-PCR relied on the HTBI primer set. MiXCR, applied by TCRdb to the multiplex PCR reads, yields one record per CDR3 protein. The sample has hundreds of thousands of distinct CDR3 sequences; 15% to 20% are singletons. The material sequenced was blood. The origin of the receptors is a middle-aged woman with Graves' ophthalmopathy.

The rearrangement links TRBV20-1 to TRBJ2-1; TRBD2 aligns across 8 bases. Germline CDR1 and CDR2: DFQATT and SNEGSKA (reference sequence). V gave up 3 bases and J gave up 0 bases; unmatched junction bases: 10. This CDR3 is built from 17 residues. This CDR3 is CSASHLLAGTSYNEQFF. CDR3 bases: TGCAGTGCTAGTCATCTTTTAGCGGGAACCTCCTACAATGAGCAGTTCTTC.

The CDR3 DNA is TGTGCCATCGGGACAGATCCGAACACTGAAGCTTTCTTT. It codes for CAIGTDPNTEAFF. The chain links TRBV10-3 to TRBJ1-1; 7 bases line up with TRBD1. In germline, CDR1 is ENHRY, CDR2 SYGVKD. The CDR3 covers 13 residues. The trim removed 8 bases at V and 1 base at J, leaving 4 bases unmatched.

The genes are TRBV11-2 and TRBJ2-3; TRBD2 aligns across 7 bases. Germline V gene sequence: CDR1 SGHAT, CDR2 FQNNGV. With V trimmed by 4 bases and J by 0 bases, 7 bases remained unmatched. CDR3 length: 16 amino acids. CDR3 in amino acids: CASSSRLAVSTDTQYF. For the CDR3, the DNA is TGTGCCAGCAGCTCCCGACTAGCAGTTAGCACAGATACGCAGTATTTT.

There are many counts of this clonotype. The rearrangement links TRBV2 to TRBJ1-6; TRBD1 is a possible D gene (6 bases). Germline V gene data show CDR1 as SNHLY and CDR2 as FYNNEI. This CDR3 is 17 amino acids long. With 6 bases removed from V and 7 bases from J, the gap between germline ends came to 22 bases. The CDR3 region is CASRVSQGGGRNSPLHF. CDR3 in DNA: TGTGCCAGCAGGGTGTCACAGGGCGGCGGAAGGAATTCACCCCTCCACTTT.

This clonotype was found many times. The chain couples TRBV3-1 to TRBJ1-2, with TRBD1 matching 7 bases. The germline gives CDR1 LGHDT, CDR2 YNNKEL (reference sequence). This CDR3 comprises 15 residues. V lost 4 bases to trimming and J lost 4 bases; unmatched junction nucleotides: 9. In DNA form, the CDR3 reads TGTGCCAGCAGCCTAGCACCCGGGACAGCCTATGGCTACACCTTC. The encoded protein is CASSLAPGTAYGYTF.

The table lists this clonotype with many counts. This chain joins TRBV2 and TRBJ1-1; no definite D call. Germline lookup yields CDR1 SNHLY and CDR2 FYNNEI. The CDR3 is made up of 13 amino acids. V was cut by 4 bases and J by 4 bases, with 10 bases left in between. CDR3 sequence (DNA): TGTGCCAGCAGTGGGAGGTTGGGCACTGAAGCTTTCTTT. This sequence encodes CASSGRLGTEAFF.